Following are 24 T cell receptor beta chains from one sample sequenced in a study of vaccination effects on CD4 cells after COVID-19. ViraFEST expansion of antigen-specific CD4+ T cells with viral peptide pools preceded sequencing. Culturing for 10 days preceded CD4+ T cell isolation. Infection with SARS-CoV-2 occurred in the person between March and December 2020, and PCR confirmed it. These receptors have no identified antigens. Here immunoSEQ multiplex PCR was the method, and the copy in TCRdb shows in-frame clones only, minus some. The sample includes 30,000 to 35,000 clones, under 80% of them seen just once. The specimen comprised CD4+ T cells from PBMCs cultured with a peptide pool, sampled before COVID-19 vaccination. The receptor set was obtained from a human donor who had a prior SARS-CoV-2 infection.

The V gene is TRBV20-1, the J gene TRBJ1-2, with D maybe TRBD1 (5 bases). CDR3 size: 11 residues. CDR1 and CDR2 from the germline V gene are DFQATT and SNEGSKA (reference sequence). V was cut by 6 bases and J by 3 bases, with 8 bases left in between. CDR3 amino acids: CSAWGDYGYTF. In DNA, the CDR3 is TGCAGTGCATGGGGCGACTATGGCTACACCTTC.

The V gene is TRBV9, the J gene TRBJ2-5; 7 bases align to TRBD1. The germline CDR1 and CDR2 sequences are SGDLS and YYNGEE. J was trimmed by 7 bases and V by 3 bases; bases with no gene match: 6. The CDR3 sequence is 13 residues long. The CDR3 coding sequence is TGTGCCAGCAGCGAAACAGGGGTTCGGACCCAGTACTTC. The encoded protein is CASSETGVRTQYF.

This clone was counted many times. This chain joins TRBV12-3 or TRBV12-4 and TRBJ1-6; a weak D match, TRBD1 (5 bases). The V end lost 1 base, the J end lost 10 bases, and 8 bases lay between the germline ends. The CDR3 is 13 amino acids. Here the CDR3 reads CASSLEQASPLHF. The CDR3 DNA follows: TGTGCCAGCAGTTTAGAACAGGCATCACCCCTCCACTTT.

V gene TRBV9 combines with J gene TRBJ1-2; D is unclear. The CDR3 runs 14 residues. The V gene's germline CDR1 is SGDLS and CDR2 YYNGEE. V was trimmed by 0 bases and J by 4 bases, leaving 10 bases between them. The CDR3 region is CASSVVPGSYGYTF. The CDR3 DNA follows: TGTGCCAGCAGCGTAGTTCCGGGGAGCTATGGCTACACCTTC.

This clone was observed a handful of times. Here the CDR3 reads CASSEWQGVKTQYF. Here the CDR3 DNA reads TGTGCCAGCAGTGAATGGCAGGGAGTGAAGACCCAGTACTTC. V and J are TRBV2 and TRBJ2-5; D is perhaps TRBD1 or TRBD2 (5 bases each). The ends were cut back, 2 bases at V and 6 bases at J, with 13 bases in the middle. The CDR3 sequence is 14 residues long. CDR1 and CDR2 (germline): SNHLY, FYNNEI.

This clone was counted a few times. This chain links TRBV29-1 with TRBJ1-2; 8 bases map to TRBD1. Trimming cost V 6 bases and J 4 bases; bases outside gene matches: 7. CDR1 is SQVTM, CDR2 ANQGSEA, per germline. There are 13 residues in the CDR3. The CDR3 here is CSVLGQGLYGYTF. The CDR3, as DNA: TGCAGCGTCCTAGGACAGGGCCTCTATGGCTACACCTTC.

The CDR3 DNA sequence: TGTGCCAGCTCACCACTTACTAGCGGAAACGAGCAGTACTTC. Translation: CASSPLTSGNEQYF. The chain carries TRBV18 and TRBJ2-7, with 8 bases aligning to TRBD2. CDR1 is KGHSH, CDR2 LQKENI, per germline. The trim removed 1 base at V and 5 bases at J, leaving 4 bases unmatched. CDR3 length: 14 residues.

This chain links TRBV10-3 with TRBJ2-1; 8 bases match TRBD2. Germline V CDR1 and CDR2: ENHRY, SYGVKD. Trimming removed 8 bases from V and 6 bases from J; junction bases left unmatched: 9. There are 14 residues in the CDR3. CDR3 DNA sequence: TGTGCCATCTCGCAAGCGGGAGTCCCCAATGAGCAGTTCTTC. This encodes CAISQAGVPNEQFF.

V is TRBV7-9 and J is TRBJ2-3; TRBD2 matches 9 bases. The V and J ends lost 2 bases and 2 bases, in that order; junction bases with no gene match: 11. This CDR3 spans 18 amino acids. Germline V gene lookup returns CDR1 SEHNR and CDR2 FQNEAQ (reference sequence). The DNA for the CDR3 is TGTGCCAGCAGCTTACGGCGGGGGGGCCGGGTAGACACAGATACGCAGTATTTT. This encodes CASSLRRGGRVDTDTQYF. Drawing the rest from reference TRBV7-9 and TRBJ2-3, the complete variable domain is DTGVSQNPRHKITKRGQNVTFRCDPISEHNRLYWYRQTLGQGPEFLTYFQNEAQLEKSRLLSDRFSAERPKGSFSTLEIQRTEQGDSAMYLCASSLRRGGRVDTDTQYFGPGTRLTVL.

This chain uses TRBV2 with TRBJ2-7; TRBD1 might be the D (6 bases). The V end lost 6 bases, the J end lost 3 bases, and 12 bases lay between the germline ends. The CDR3 runs 13 residues. Germline values: CDR1 SNHLY, CDR2 FYNNEI. CDR3 bases: TGTGCCAGCAGGAGAACAGGGTTCTACGAGCAGTACTTC. Translated: CASRRTGFYEQYF.

V and J are TRBV6-5 and TRBJ2-7, with no clear D. The CDR3 length is 13 residues. Trimming removed 2 bases at V and 3 bases at J, with 8 bases between. Germline CDR1 reads MNHEY; CDR2 reads SVGAGI. The CDR3 DNA sequence: TGTGCCAGCAGTTACGGGGAAGACTACGAGCAGTACTTC. Translating gives CASSYGEDYEQYF.

The genes are TRBV5-1 and TRBJ2-3; 8 bases are a match to TRBD2. The germline CDR1 and CDR2 sequences are SGHRS and YFSETQ. The CDR3 is 14 residues long. The V gene end was trimmed by 5 bases and the J gene end by 4 bases; junction bases not matched to a gene: 6. The CDR3 DNA reads TGCGCCAGCAGGGATCCGGGGGGGGCAGATACGCAGTATTTT. This codes for CASRDPGGADTQYF. The complete variable domain, with remaining parts taken from reference TRBV5-1 and TRBJ2-3, reads KAGVTQTPRYLIKTRGQQVTLSCSPISGHRSVSWYQQTPGQGLQFLFEYFSETQRNKGNFPGRFSGRQFSNSRSEMNVSTLELGDSALYLCASRDPGGADTQYFGPGTRLTVL.

This chain links TRBV6-2 or TRBV6-3 with TRBJ2-3; D is ambiguous. With 0 bases removed from V and 6 bases from J, the gap between germline ends came to 13 bases. The CDR3 has 15 residues. The V gene's germline CDR1 is MNHEY and CDR2 SVGEGT. The CDR3 nucleotides read TGTGCCAGCAGTTACTCGATTAGGGATGGGGATACGCAGTATTTT. Translated: CASSYSIRDGDTQYF.

This clone is a singleton in its sample. The chain couples TRBV23-1 to TRBJ2-7; the match to TRBD1 covers 7 bases. TRBV23-1 is known as an ORF, though its function is uncertain. There are 15 residues in the CDR3. After removal of 3 bases from V and 3 bases from J, the junction contained 8 bases not matched to a gene. CDR3 sequence (DNA): TGCGCCAGCAGTCACTTCGGGACAGCTATCTACGAGCAGTACTTC. Its translation: CASSHFGTAIYEQYF.

Details on this clone: One end of the junction is discordant with germline, which a read error may explain. The V call is TRBV9, the J call TRBJ2-1; no reliable D call. Germline values: CDR1 SGDLS, CDR2 YYNGEE. The CDR3 has 14 residues. The CDR3 DNA sequence: TGTGCCAGCAGCGTTGCCCCGGCCTATAATGAGCAGTTCTTC. It codes for CASSVAPAYNEQFF.

The chain couples TRBV14 to TRBJ1-2; the D gene is possibly TRBD1 (5 bases). Germline V gene data show CDR1 as SGHDN and CDR2 as FVKESK. The CDR3 contains 15 residues. The ends were cut back, 4 bases at V and 5 bases at J, with 17 bases in the middle. The CDR3 reads CASSPLLDGQYGYTF. The CDR3, as DNA: TGTGCCAGCAGCCCGCTTCTTGACGGACAATATGGCTACACCTTC.

This chain links TRBV19 with TRBJ1-5; TRBD1 agrees at 7 bases. The CDR3 consists of 15 residues. The germline CDR1 and CDR2 sequences are LNHDA and SQIVND (reference sequence). With 7 bases clipped from V and 9 bases from J, the junction kept 15 bases outside the gene matches. CDR3 amino acids: CASTDVRNRGPPQHF. In nucleotides, the CDR3 is TGTGCCAGTACCGATGTGCGAAACAGGGGACCGCCCCAGCATTTT.

The rearrangement links TRBV5-5 to TRBJ2-5, with a tentative D call TRBD1 (6 bases). Trimming removed 0 bases from V and 4 bases from J, with 16 bases in between. CDR1 and CDR2 from the germline V gene are SGHKS and YYEKEE (reference sequence). The CDR3 is 16 residues long. CDR3 nucleotides: TGTGCCAGCAGCTTGGGTCGGCGGCAGGGGCCAGAGACCCAGTACTTC. It specifies CASSLGRRQGPETQYF.

The chain links TRBV7-2 to TRBJ2-4, with 11 positions matching TRBD1. Looked up from germline, CDR1 is SGHTA and CDR2 is FQGNSA. Trimming at V came to 5 bases and at J to 7 bases, leaving 7 bases not matched to a gene. CDR3 length: 15 amino acids. CDR3 bases: TGTGCCAGCAGCAAAGGGGGGACAGGGGGTAACATTCAGTACTTC. Amino acid sequence: CASSKGGTGGNIQYF. Complete variable domain (other parts from reference TRBV7-2 and TRBJ2-4): GAGVSQSPSNKVTEKGKDVELRCDPISGHTALYWYRQSLGQGLEFLIYFQGNSAPDKSGLPSDRFSAERTGGSVSTLTIQRTQQEDSAVYLCASSKGGTGGNIQYFGAGTRLSVL.

This clone came up once. V is TRBV7-2 and J is TRBJ2-3; tentatively, D is TRBD2 (5 bases). V shed 5 bases and J shed 10 bases, with 19 bases lying between them. The CDR3 has 14 amino acids. Germline values: CDR1 SGHTA, CDR2 FQGNSA. CDR3 residues: CASSVPGSRAAQYF. The CDR3 bases are TGTGCCAGCAGCGTTCCGGGATCCCGAGCTGCGCAGTATTTT. The full variable domain, with the rest looked up from reference TRBV7-2 and TRBJ2-3, is GAGVSQSPSNKVTEKGKDVELRCDPISGHTALYWYRQSLGQGLEFLIYFQGNSAPDKSGLPSDRFSAERTGGSVSTLTIQRTQQEDSAVYLCASSVPGSRAAQYFGPGTRLTVL.

The sample holds one count of this clone. This CDR3 is CASSWTVLDEQYF. CDR3 nucleotide sequence: TGTGCCAGCAGCTGGACCGTCTTAGATGAGCAGTACTTC. The chain has TRBV11-2 and TRBJ2-7, with unresolved D. V dropped 4 bases and J dropped 7 bases, with 14 bases sitting between them. The CDR3 is 13 amino acids. CDR1 and CDR2 from the germline V gene are SGHAT and FQNNGV.

CDR3 sequence (DNA): TGTGCCAGCAGCTTAGCCGGACGTCTGACCACCGGGGAGCTGTTTTTT. It is translated as CASSLAGRLTTGELFF. The chain joins TRBV13 to TRBJ2-2, with D unclear. Deletions cut 1 base from V and 4 bases from J, with 13 bases between. Germline lookup yields CDR1 PRHDT and CDR2 FYEKMQ (reference sequence). The CDR3 is 16 residues long.

J is TRBJ2-5 and V is TRBV5-6; D not certain. Germline CDR1 and CDR2: SGHDT and YYEEEE. Trimming took 0 bases from V and 0 from J, leaving 9 bases between them. This CDR3 contains 15 residues. The DNA for the CDR3 is TGTGCCAGCAGCTTGGAAGTGGGCCACCAAGAGACCCAGTACTTC. Translating it yields CASSLEVGHQETQYF.

This clone appeared once. The chain employs TRBV5-4 and TRBJ1-1; a weak D match, TRBD1 (5 bases). The CDR3 has 17 residues. The V gene lost 4 bases and the J gene lost 3 bases, with 22 bases spanning the gap. CDR1 and CDR2 from the germline V gene are SGHNT and YYREEE (reference sequence). The CDR3 nucleotides read TGTGCCAGCAGCGAATATGGGGGGGTTGGGTCGTACACTGAAGCTTTCTTT. Amino acid sequence: CASSEYGGVGSYTEAFF.